The 26 T cell receptor beta chains listed next were all sequenced from one sample in a study of T-cell reconstitution after alpha-beta-depleted transplantation in children. The library targeted TCRbeta and was prepared with unique molecular identifiers. TCRdb re-called the PCR reads with MiXCR, one entry per CDR3 protein. The repertoire holds 450,000 to 550,000 distinct CDR3 sequences, about an eighth seen once, with 11% to 15% in the top ten. This sample comprised PBMCs, mostly from graft donor cells, obtained 180 days after TCRalphabeta/CD19-depleted stem cell transplant. The origin of the receptors is a female patient aged 2 to 10 who had a stem cell transplant for aplastic anemia, so the T cells may come from the graft donor.

This clonotype was seen at least ten times. The chain employs TRBV7-2 and TRBJ2-1; unclear D gene. CDR1 is SGHTA, CDR2 FQGNSA, per germline. V lost 4 bases to trimming and J lost 15 bases, with 10 bases between them. The CDR3 is 10 residues long. The CDR3: CASSYTTRFF. The CDR3 DNA sequence: TGTGCCAGCAGCTACACGACCCGGTTCTTC. The entire variable domain, with the rest obtained from reference TRBV7-2 and TRBJ2-1, is as follows: GAGVSQSPSNKVTEKGKDVELRCDPISGHTALYWYRQSLGQGLEFLIYFQGNSAPDKSGLPSDRFSAERTGGSVSTLTIQRTQQEDSAVYLCASSYTTRFFGPGTRLTVL.

This clonotype was picked up many times. V gene TRBV5-5 combines with J gene TRBJ1-1; a weak D match, TRBD1 (5 bases). Germline V gene lookup returns CDR1 SGHKS and CDR2 YYEKEE (reference sequence). Trimming left V 4 bases short and J 3 bases short, with 10 bases between. This CDR3 has 13 amino acids. The chain's CDR3 is CASSRGPDTEAFF. The DNA for the CDR3 is TGTGCCAGCAGCAGGGGCCCGGACACTGAAGCTTTCTTT.

This clonotype occurred a few times. The chain couples TRBV7-2 to TRBJ2-5; maybe TRBD1 (5 bases). Germline CDR1 and CDR2: SGHTA and FQGNSA. Trimming left V 1 base short and J 4 bases short, with 10 bases between. This CDR3 has 14 amino acids. As DNA, the CDR3 is TGTGCCAGCAGCTTAGTGTCAGGGCGAGAGACCCAGTACTTC. Translation gives CASSLVSGRETQYF.

At least ten counts were recorded for this clonotype. The rearrangement links TRBV5-1 to TRBJ2-5; D is perhaps TRBD1 (6 bases). Trimming removed 4 bases from V and 7 bases from J, with 17 bases in between. The CDR3 covers 14 residues. Looked up from germline, CDR1 is SGHRS and CDR2 is YFSETQ. Written as DNA, the CDR3 is TGCGCCAGCAGCCTGGACAGAGTCAGGGGGACCCAGTACTTC. Its protein is CASSLDRVRGTQYF.

The J gene is TRBJ2-4, the V gene TRBV11-3; D gene ambiguous. The CDR3 extends over 14 amino acids. V was cut by 5 bases and J by 5 bases, with 13 bases left in between. Germline CDR1 and CDR2: SGHNT and YENEEA. The DNA for the CDR3 is TGTGCCAGCAGCCCCCCAGGTGTCGAAAACATTCAGTACTTC. This translates into CASSPPGVENIQYF.

V gene TRBV24-1 combines with J gene TRBJ2-2; possible D gene TRBD1, 6 bases. Trimming took off 3 bases at V and 6 bases at J, with 19 bases between the two ends. CDR1 KGHDR and CDR2 SFDVKD come from the germline V gene. CDR3 length: 17 residues. The chain's CDR3 is CATSDARTAVLAGELFF. CDR3 coding DNA: TGTGCCACCAGTGATGCCCGGACAGCTGTTCTCGCCGGGGAGCTGTTTTTT.

The chain joins TRBV4-2 to TRBJ2-7; the match to TRBD2 covers 12 bases. V lost 0 bases and J lost 3; bases outside the gene matches: 3. This CDR3 has 16 residues. Per germline, CDR1 LGHNA and CDR2 YNFKEQ. CDR3 amino acids: CASSQELTSGSYEQYF. The CDR3 DNA reads TGTGCCAGCAGCCAAGAATTGACTAGCGGGAGCTACGAGCAGTACTTC.

A few counts support this clonotype. The V call is TRBV28, the J call TRBJ2-1; a weak D match, TRBD2 (6 bases). The germline V gene encodes CDR1 MDHEN and CDR2 SYDVKM. The ends were cut back, 2 bases at V and 5 bases at J, with 13 bases in the middle. The CDR3 has 15 residues. CDR3: CASSLLLRENNEQFF. In DNA form, the CDR3 reads TGTGCCAGCAGTTTACTCCTCCGGGAGAACAATGAGCAGTTCTTC.

In this sample, this clonotype turned up a few times. The chain joins TRBV29-1 to TRBJ1-5, with D perhaps TRBD1 (5 bases). The CDR3 is made up of 17 amino acids. The V gene lost 3 bases and the J gene lost 1 base, with 19 bases spanning the gap. The germline CDR1 and CDR2 sequences are SQVTM and ANQGSEA. The CDR3 protein is CSVDKAGHGGSNQPQHF. DNA for the CDR3: TGCAGCGTTGATAAGGCTGGGCATGGGGGGAGCAATCAGCCCCAGCATTTT.

This clonotype was counted between two and nine times. The chain combines TRBV7-9 with TRBJ1-4, with a tentative D call TRBD1 (5 bases). Germline V gives CDR1 SEHNR, CDR2 FQNEAQ (reference sequence). The germline V and J ends were trimmed by 0 bases and 7 bases, with 12 bases remaining between them. The CDR3 loop spans 15 amino acids. The DNA of the CDR3 is TGTGCCAGCAGCTTAGCCCCGCAGGGCTCTGAAAAACTGTTTTTT. Translated: CASSLAPQGSEKLFF.

This clonotype was counted ten times or more. CDR3 DNA: TGTGCCAGCAGTCCACATGCACAGGGAAGAATGGACACCGGGGAGCTGTTTTTT. Amino acids: CASSPHAQGRMDTGELFF. V gene TRBV12-3 or TRBV12-4 combines with J gene TRBJ2-2; D may be TRBD1 (6 bases). The CDR3 loop spans 18 amino acids. V lost 5 bases, J lost 3 bases, and 22 bases lay in between.

This rearrangement joins TRBV6-1 to TRBJ2-2; 8 bases are shared with TRBD1. V gave up 8 bases and J gave up 4 bases; unmatched junction bases: 6. Germline V CDR1 and CDR2: MNHNS, SASEGT. CDR3 length: 14 residues. CDR3 in DNA: TGTGCCAGCGGGGGCAGGGGGCGCACCGGGGAGCTGTTTTTT. It yields the protein CASGGRGRTGELFF.

This clonotype has only a few counts. The gene calls are TRBV10-3 and TRBJ2-7; D is possibly TRBD2 (7 bases). Trimming cost V 0 bases and J 2 bases, with 14 bases left between them. Germline CDR1 is ENHRY and CDR2 is SYGVKD. CDR3 size: 16 residues. The CDR3 protein is CAISESARGGTYEQYV. CDR3 sequence (DNA): TGTGCCATCAGTGAGTCAGCCAGGGGAGGGACCTACGAGCAGTACGTC.

This sequence joins TRBV21-1 and TRBJ2-5; TRBD1, the table's D call, was not compared with the DNA. TRBV21-1 represents a pseudogene. This CDR3 is 16 amino acids long. The CDR3 bases are TGTGCCAGCAGCAAAAAAGGGGTGGCAGGCCAAGAGACCCAGTACTTC. Protein product: CASSKKGVAGQETQYF.

This clonotype appeared a few times. This chain uses TRBV7-2 with TRBJ2-6, with no clear D. Germline CDR1 SGHTA, CDR2 FQGNSA. V was clipped by 5 bases and J by 0 bases, with 14 bases between them. The length of the CDR3 is 17 residues. CDR3 protein: CASSLRSINSGANVLTF. In DNA, the CDR3 is TGTGCCAGCAGCCTAAGGTCGATAAACTCTGGGGCCAACGTCCTGACTTTC.

The table lists this clonotype with a count of one. The chain carries TRBV2 and TRBJ1-2; D not certain. Germline lookup yields CDR1 SNHLY and CDR2 FYNNEI. Deletions cut 6 bases from V and 7 bases from J, with 12 bases between. CDR3 size: 12 residues. The CDR3 DNA sequence: TGTGCCAGCAGGGATATACAGCCTGGCTACACCTTC. It codes for CASRDIQPGYTF.

The table lists this clonotype with many counts. V is TRBV12-3 or TRBV12-4 and J is TRBJ1-5; maybe TRBD1 (5 bases). CDR3 length equals 16 residues. V dropped 6 bases and J dropped 5 bases, with 20 bases sitting between them. The CDR3 DNA reads as TGTGCCAGCAGGATCCGGGACCCGAGTCCGGATCAGCCCCAGCATTTT. As protein: CASRIRDPSPDQPQHF.

This clonotype was counted a few times. The V and J genes are TRBV15 and TRBJ2-7; TRBD2 might be the D (5 bases). Per germline, CDR1 LNHNV and CDR2 YYDKDF (reference sequence). This CDR3 has 15 amino acids. Trimming removed 0 bases at V and 0 bases at J, with 9 bases between. The CDR3 sequence is CATSRDMGSSYEQYF. DNA for the CDR3: TGTGCCACCAGCAGAGATATGGGGAGCTCCTACGAGCAGTACTTC.

This clonotype was detected only a few times. This sequence joins TRBV2 and TRBJ2-5, with a possible D match to TRBD1 (5 bases). V was pared by 7 bases and J by 5 bases, with 26 bases between. The CDR3 spans 17 residues. Per the germline V gene, CDR1 is SNHLY and CDR2 is FYNNEI. Here the CDR3 reads CASTRKRAGMFVETQYF. DNA for the CDR3: TGTGCCAGCACCCGAAAAAGGGCAGGGATGTTCGTGGAGACCCAGTACTTC. The full variable domain, its missing parts supplied by reference TRBV2 and TRBJ2-5, is EPEVTQTPSHQVTQMGQEVILRCVPISNHLYFYWYRQILGQKVEFLVSFYNNEISEKSEIFDDQFSVERPDGSNFTLKIRSTKLEDSAMYFCASTRKRAGMFVETQYFGPGTRLLVL.

DNA for the CDR3: TGCAGTGCTCCACCCCTCCGATCTCGCGGGAAAGAGTACAATGAGCAGTTCTTC. This gives the protein CSAPPLRSRGKEYNEQFF. J is TRBJ2-1 and V is TRBV20-1, with a tentative D call TRBD2 (6 bases). Trimming removed 5 bases at V and 4 bases at J, with 27 bases between. The germline CDR1 and CDR2 sequences are DFQATT and SNEGSKA (reference sequence). The CDR3 has 18 residues.

This clonotype has a handful of counts. The chain has TRBV27 and TRBJ2-7; D is possibly TRBD1 (6 bases). Trimming cost V 2 bases and J 2 bases, with 22 bases left between them. The germline CDR1 and CDR2 sequences are MNHEY and SMNVEV (reference sequence). This CDR3 comprises 18 residues. CDR3 DNA: TGTGCCAGCAGTTTACCCCGCGGACAGACCCAAGAACCCTACGAGCAGTACGTC. Its protein is CASSLPRGQTQEPYEQYV.

V is TRBV5-1 and J is TRBJ1-2; no definite D call. The CDR3 spans 15 residues. In germline, CDR1 is SGHRS, CDR2 YFSETQ. V lost 2 bases and J 3 bases, leaving 14 bases between the germline ends. In nucleotides, the CDR3 is TGCGCCAGCAGCTTCCTCTCGGGGAGCGACTATGGCTACACCTTC. Translated, it gives CASSFLSGSDYGYTF.

This clonotype has only a few counts. V gene TRBV29-1 combines with J gene TRBJ1-5, with 12 bases identical to TRBD1. Germline CDR1 SQVTM, CDR2 ANQGSEA. This CDR3 contains 16 residues. Trimming at V came to 4 bases and at J to 4 bases, leaving 8 bases not matched to a gene. CDR3 amino acids: CSVVAGTGGFNQPQHF. CDR3 sequence (DNA): TGCAGCGTTGTCGCCGGGACAGGGGGCTTTAATCAGCCCCAGCATTTT.

The chain joins TRBV7-9 to TRBJ1-5; TRBD1 matches 7 bases. Germline V gives CDR1 SEHNR, CDR2 FQNEAQ (reference sequence). Losses at the gene ends were 5 bases for V and 3 bases for J; bases not matched to a gene: 4. The CDR3 length is 14 residues. The CDR3 here is CASSADRVNQPQHF. DNA for the CDR3: TGTGCCAGCAGCGCAGACAGGGTCAATCAGCCCCAGCATTTT.

This rearrangement joins TRBV29-1 to TRBJ2-7; 12 nucleotides match TRBD1. This CDR3 is 14 amino acids long. V shed 6 bases, J shed 3 bases, and the junction held 6 bases outside the gene matches. CDR1 and CDR2 (germline): SQVTM, ANQGSEA. The CDR3 loop is CSVGGQGAVYEQYF. In DNA, the CDR3 is TGCAGCGTCGGGGGACAGGGGGCTGTCTACGAGCAGTACTTC.

This chain connects TRBV7-9 to TRBJ2-2; 10 bases are a match to TRBD2. The J segment lost 0 bases and the V segment lost 1 base, leaving 2 bases of the junction unmatched. CDR1 SEHNR and CDR2 FQNEAQ come from the germline V gene (reference sequence). CDR3 length: 17 residues. This CDR3 reads CASSLVTSGTNTGELFF. DNA of the CDR3: TGTGCCAGCAGCTTAGTTACTAGCGGGACGAACACCGGGGAGCTGTTTTTT.